A single sample is the source of the 27 T cell receptor beta chains below, sequenced in a study of STAT5B mutations in CD4+ large granular lymphocyte leukemia. This table comes from immunoSEQ multiplex PCR, and its TCRdb copy is limited to in-frame clones, with some not included. The data contain roughly 34,000 clones, roughly 80% of them singletons. The sequencing sample was made of CD4+ T cells from blood buffy coats. The receptors derive from a human donor in good health.

The V and J genes are TRBV18 and TRBJ2-2; D ambiguous. Germline V lookup: CDR1 KGHSH, CDR2 LQKENI. V lost 3 bases and J 0 bases, leaving 5 bases between the germline ends. The CDR3 has 14 amino acids. This CDR3 reads CASSPPTNTGELFF. The DNA of the CDR3 is TGTGCCAGCTCACCGCCGACGAACACCGGGGAGCTGTTTTTT.

This clone was recorded once. This rearrangement joins TRBV6-6 to TRBJ1-3, with D possibly matching TRBD1 (5 bases). The CDR3 totals 16 residues. Germline CDR1 reads MNHNY; CDR2 reads SVGAGI (reference sequence). V dropped 2 bases and J dropped 4 bases, with 15 bases sitting between them. CDR3 bases: TGTGCCAGCAGTTACCCCCCGGGGGTTGAAGGAAACACCATATATTTT. It codes for CASSYPPGVEGNTIYF.

The rearrangement uses TRBV7-9 and TRBJ2-1, with TRBD1 matching 11 bases. CDR1 SEHNR and CDR2 FQNEAQ come from the germline V gene (reference sequence). The length of the CDR3 is 16 residues. V trimming: 5 bases; J trimming: 6 bases; junction bases outside the gene matches: 9. This CDR3 reads CASSPPGQGVGNEQFF. The CDR3 nucleotides read TGTGCCAGCAGCCCTCCGGGACAGGGGGTCGGCAATGAGCAGTTCTTC.

V and J are TRBV6-5 and TRBJ2-1, with no clear D. Trimming removed 5 bases at V and 9 bases at J, with 20 bases between. There are 15 residues in the CDR3. CDR1 MNHEY and CDR2 SVGAGI come from the germline V gene. The CDR3: CASSQPALGTREQFF. DNA of the CDR3: TGTGCCAGCAGTCAGCCTGCGCTAGGAACGCGTGAGCAGTTCTTC.

CDR3 loop: CASRVSGSSYNEQFF. CDR3 in DNA: TGTGCCAGCAGAGTTAGCGGGAGCTCCTACAATGAGCAGTTCTTC. The chain uses TRBV6-1 and TRBJ2-1; 9 positions match TRBD2. The length of the CDR3 is 15 residues. J lost 0 bases, V lost 6 bases, and 3 bases had no gene match. Per germline, CDR1 MNHNS and CDR2 SASEGT.

The chain carries TRBV7-2 and TRBJ2-3, with unresolved D. The V gene lost 2 bases and the J gene lost 0 bases, with 18 bases spanning the gap. The CDR3 totals 18 residues. Germline V CDR1 and CDR2: SGHTA, FQGNSA. The CDR3 DNA reads as TGTGCCAGCAGCTTAAGGGCTGGTGGAATAATGAGCACAGATACGCAGTATTTT. Amino acid sequence: CASSLRAGGIMSTDTQYF.

This chain uses TRBV11-3 with TRBJ2-5; D ambiguous. The ends were cut back, 2 bases at V and 5 bases at J, with 12 bases in the middle. This CDR3 region has 14 residues. Looked up from germline, CDR1 is SGHNT and CDR2 is YENEEA. CDR3 bases: TGTGCCAGCAGCTTAAATGGGGTTGGGGAGACCCAGTACTTC. It is translated as CASSLNGVGETQYF.

This CDR3 reads CASRGSSYNEQFF. In DNA form, the CDR3 reads TGTGCCAGCAGGGGGAGCTCCTACAATGAGCAGTTCTTC. This chain uses TRBV6-5 with TRBJ2-1, with D possibly TRBD2 on 5 matching bases. Germline loops: CDR1 MNHEY, CDR2 SVGAGI. This CDR3 contains 13 residues. Deletions cut 6 bases from V and 0 bases from J, with 6 bases between.

This clone has only one observation. V and J are TRBV11-3 and TRBJ2-7; 7 bases are shared with TRBD1. V was clipped by 3 bases and J by 0 bases; unmatched bases: 5. CDR3 size: 15 residues. The V gene's germline CDR1 is SGHNT and CDR2 YENEEA. The CDR3 loop reads CASSFRTGNSYEQYF. DNA for the CDR3: TGTGCCAGCAGCTTCCGGACAGGAAACTCCTACGAGCAGTACTTC.

The chain is built from TRBV7-2 and TRBJ2-7; no definite D call. There are 16 residues in the CDR3. Trimming left V 0 bases short and J 0 bases short, with 12 bases between. Germline V CDR1 and CDR2: SGHTA, FQGNSA. In nucleotides, the CDR3 is TGTGCCAGCAGCTTAGCTCTTATATTGAGCTCCTACGAGCAGTACTTC. Its protein product is CASSLALILSSYEQYF.

The chain uses TRBV7-9 and TRBJ2-3; D is uncertain. CDR1 SEHNR and CDR2 FQNEAQ come from the germline V gene (reference sequence). There are 12 residues in the CDR3. Trimming took 1 base from V and 6 from J, leaving 5 bases between them. DNA for the CDR3: TGTGCCAGCAGCTTAGTATCTGATACGCAGTATTTT. Residues: CASSLVSDTQYF.

This chain uses TRBV7-2 with TRBJ2-4; 7 nucleotides agree with TRBD2. V shed 1 base, J shed 7 bases, and the junction held 7 bases outside the gene matches. This CDR3 has 15 amino acids. Germline values: CDR1 SGHTA, CDR2 FQGNSA. CDR3 nucleotides: TGTGCCAGCAGCTTAGTTATGGGAGGGATCAACATTCAGTACTTC. Residues: CASSLVMGGINIQYF.

This chain links TRBV7-2 with TRBJ2-4; no clear D gene. Trimming left V 4 bases short and J 0 bases short, with 10 bases between. Germline loops: CDR1 SGHTA, CDR2 FQGNSA. The length of the CDR3 is 15 residues. CDR3 nucleotide sequence: TGTGCCAGCAGCTCTTATGGGCTAGCCAAAAACATTCAGTACTTC. This gives the protein CASSSYGLAKNIQYF. The full variable domain, with the rest looked up from reference TRBV7-2 and TRBJ2-4, is GAGVSQSPSNKVTEKGKDVELRCDPISGHTALYWYRQSLGQGLEFLIYFQGNSAPDKSGLPSDRFSAERTGGSVSTLTIQRTQQEDSAVYLCASSSYGLAKNIQYFGAGTRLSVL.

CDR3 in DNA: TGTGCCAGCAGCACCTCGCCGGGACTAACATCAGAGACCCAGTACTTC. Its translation: CASSTSPGLTSETQYF. The V and J genes are TRBV9 and TRBJ2-5; 7 bases agree with TRBD2. The CDR3 has 16 amino acids. Per the germline V gene, CDR1 is SGDLS and CDR2 is YYNGEE. V lost 4 bases and J lost 4; bases outside the gene matches: 13. The variable domain in full, with the rest retrieved from reference TRBV9 and TRBJ2-5, is DSGVTQTPKHLITATGQRVTLRCSPRSGDLSVYWYQQSLDQGLQFLIQYYNGEERAKGNILERFSAQQFPDLHSELNLSSLELGDSALYFCASSTSPGLTSETQYFGPGTRLLVL.

The rearrangement uses TRBV27 and TRBJ1-3, with no clear D. Germline V gene data show CDR1 as MNHEY and CDR2 as SMNVEV (reference sequence). Trimming stripped 0 bases from V and 1 base from J, with 16 bases between. This CDR3 is built from 18 residues. CDR3 region: CASSLSFPEGRSGNTIYF. DNA of the CDR3: TGTGCCAGCAGTTTATCGTTCCCAGAGGGCCGATCTGGAAACACCATATATTTT.

The chain carries TRBV5-1 and TRBJ2-7; 10 nucleotides line up with TRBD1. Germline CDR1 reads SGHRS; CDR2 reads YFSETQ. After removal of 4 bases from V and 0 bases from J, the junction contained 7 bases not matched to a gene. The CDR3 has 16 amino acids. The CDR3 loop is CASSPSGTGVSYEQYF. Written as DNA, the CDR3 is TGCGCCAGCAGCCCTTCGGGGACAGGGGTCTCCTACGAGCAGTACTTC.

This clone was counted once. V and J are TRBV19 and TRBJ2-2; the match to TRBD2 covers 15 bases. V lost 4 bases to trimming and J lost 9 bases; unmatched junction nucleotides: 6. The CDR3 has 16 amino acids. The germline gives CDR1 LNHDA, CDR2 SQIVND (reference sequence). The CDR3 DNA follows: TGTGCCAGTAGTACAGGACTAGCGGGAGGGCCGAGGGAGCTGTTTTTT. Its translation is CASSTGLAGGPRELFF.

The chain combines TRBV5-6 with TRBJ2-2; D gene unclear. The CDR3 loop spans 16 amino acids. Germline CDR1 and CDR2: SGHDT and YYEEEE. V lost 1 base and J lost 8, with 18 bases in between. This CDR3 is CASSLWARQPGGELFF. CDR3 in DNA: TGTGCCAGCAGCTTGTGGGCTCGGCAGCCAGGAGGGGAGCTGTTTTTT. The full variable domain, its missing parts supplied by reference TRBV5-6 and TRBJ2-2, is DAGVTQSPTHLIKTRGQQVTLRCSPKSGHDTVSWYQQALGQGPQFIFQYYEEEERQRGNFPDRFSGHQFPNYSSELNVNALLLGDSALYLCASSLWARQPGGELFFGEGSRLTVL.

J is TRBJ2-1 and V is TRBV9, with a weak D call TRBD1 (6 bases). Trimming took 6 bases from V and 3 from J, leaving 10 bases between them. The CDR3 runs to 13 residues. CDR1 is SGDLS, CDR2 YYNGEE, per germline. The CDR3 region is CASNRASYNEQFF. For the CDR3, the DNA is TGTGCCAGCAACAGGGCGAGCTACAATGAGCAGTTCTTC.

This clone was found once. The chain links TRBV7-9 to TRBJ1-2; perhaps TRBD1 as D (6 bases). Trimming removed 1 base from V and 4 bases from J, with 13 bases in between. CDR1 is SEHNR, CDR2 FQNEAQ, per germline (reference sequence). The CDR3 runs 15 residues. The CDR3 is CASSLGRTDSYGYTF. The DNA for the CDR3 is TGTGCCAGCAGCTTAGGTCGGACAGACAGCTATGGCTACACCTTC.

V gene TRBV6-1 combines with J gene TRBJ2-5; D not resolved. V lost 10 bases and J 0 bases, leaving 9 bases between the germline ends. There are 12 residues in the CDR3. CDR1 is MNHNS, CDR2 SASEGT, per germline. Here the CDR3 reads CATGRDQETQYF. The CDR3, as DNA: TGTGCCACCGGACGGGACCAAGAGACCCAGTACTTC.

This chain joins TRBV6-1 and TRBJ1-1, with 9 bases identical to TRBD1. The CDR3 totals 14 residues. The germline V gene has CDR1 MNHNS and CDR2 SASEGT. The V and J ends lost 4 bases and 6 bases, in that order; junction bases with no gene match: 6. CDR3 sequence reads: CASSAAGQGSEAFF. DNA of the CDR3: TGTGCCAGCAGTGCCGCTGGACAGGGGTCTGAAGCTTTCTTT.

The chain is built from TRBV28 and TRBJ1-4; D is perhaps TRBD1 (6 bases). Trimming cost V 8 bases and J 8 bases, with 21 bases left between them. The germline gives CDR1 MDHEN, CDR2 SYDVKM. The CDR3 extends over 15 amino acids. CDR3 nucleotides: TGTGCCAGCGGTTCGGGCGCCCAAGGGGGGGAAAAACTGTTTTTT. Its protein is CASGSGAQGGEKLFF.

DNA for the CDR3: TGTGCCAGCTCACCTTCGCGGGGGGGTGAAGCTTTCTTT. This codes for CASSPSRGGEAFF. The chain joins TRBV18 to TRBJ1-1, with D perhaps matching TRBD1 (5 bases). There are 13 residues in the CDR3. Germline V gene data show CDR1 as KGHSH and CDR2 as LQKENI. V was shortened by 3 bases and J by 7 bases, with 12 bases between the two germline ends.

The chain carries TRBV19 and TRBJ2-2; the D gene is possibly TRBD1 (6 bases). The CDR3 has 15 amino acids. Germline CDR1 LNHDA, CDR2 SQIVND (reference sequence). V was clipped by 5 bases and J by 0 bases, with 10 bases between them. In nucleotides, the CDR3 is TGTGCCAGTAGTGTTGCAGGGGCGAACACCGGGGAGCTGTTTTTT. It encodes CASSVAGANTGELFF.

The chain couples TRBV6-1 to TRBJ1-2; D possibly corresponds to TRBD1 (5 bases). Germline CDR1 and CDR2: MNHNS and SASEGT. V lost 0 bases and J lost 5, with 16 bases in between. The CDR3 totals 16 residues. As DNA, the CDR3 is TGTGCCAGCAGTGAAGCGTTTGGGGGATACGGTTATGGCTACACCTTC. Its translation is CASSEAFGGYGYGYTF.

The chain has TRBV7-9 and TRBJ2-7, with 8 bases matching TRBD2. The CDR3 length is 14 residues. The trim removed 11 bases at V and 4 bases at J, leaving 13 bases unmatched. The germline V gene has CDR1 SEHNR and CDR2 FQNEAQ (reference sequence). DNA for the CDR3: TGTGCCGTTCTCCAGGTCGGGAGGGCTTACGAGCAGTACTTC. Encoded protein: CAVLQVGRAYEQYF.